These 10 T cell receptor beta chains were all obtained from the same sample, sequenced in a study of Graves' ophthalmopathy and Graves' hyperthyroidism. The authors amplified TCR beta CDR3 regions, and they did so from RNA transcripts for repertoire sequencing. Amplification began with first-round RT-PCR using HTBI primers, then second-round multiplex PCR was performed. TCRdb re-analysed the multiplex PCR reads in MiXCR, keeping a single row per CDR3 protein. Counted here are 650,000 to 900,000 distinct CDR3 sequences, approximately 40% occurring once; the ten biggest clones make up roughly 46%. Material: peripheral blood. All receptors derive from an adult man with Graves' ophthalmopathy.

This clonotype was seen more than once but under ten times. The V gene is TRBV4-3, the J gene TRBJ1-2; D is undetermined. Trimming pared 0 bases from V and 7 bases from J, leaving 6 bases between. Germline loops: CDR1 LGHNA, CDR2 YSLEER. This CDR3 comprises 12 residues. The CDR3 loop reads CASSQDYVGYTF. The CDR3 coding sequence is TGCGCCAGCAGCCAAGATTATGTTGGCTACACCTTC.

The genes are TRBV7-2 and TRBJ1-3; perhaps TRBD1 as D (5 bases). Germline V CDR1 and CDR2: SGHTA, FQGNSA. This CDR3 spans 17 amino acids. V lost 8 bases and J lost 1, with 21 bases in between. The CDR3 loop is CASRTQRIPGSGNTIYF. The CDR3, as DNA: TGTGCCAGCCGAACCCAAAGGATTCCAGGGTCTGGAAACACCATATATTTT.

The chain joins TRBV25-1 to TRBJ2-3; D unclear. The CDR3 consists of 13 residues. Germline V gene data show CDR1 as MGHDK and CDR2 as SYGVNS. Between the trimmed V and J ends, which lost 10 bases and 5 bases, there was a span of 16 bases. The CDR3 coding sequence is TGTGCCACCAGCAGAGATCCCCAAGATACGCAGTATTTT. This gives the protein CATSRDPQDTQYF.

V is TRBV24-1 and J is TRBJ1-5; a possible D gene is TRBD1 (6 bases). This CDR3 has 17 residues. Germline CDR1 reads KGHDR; CDR2 reads SFDVKD. Trimming pared 4 bases from V and 3 bases from J, leaving 18 bases between. CDR3 residues: CATSDPGTRRPNQPQHF. Here the CDR3 DNA reads TGTGCCACCAGTGACCCAGGGACACGGAGACCCAATCAGCCCCAGCATTTT.

The chain is built from TRBV11-2 and TRBJ2-7; D gene uncertain. V gave up 4 bases and J gave up 6 bases, with 13 bases separating them. The V gene's germline CDR1 is SGHAT and CDR2 FQNNGV. CDR3 size: 13 residues. CDR3 residues: CASSSPVRGEQYF. The CDR3 bases are TGTGCCAGCAGCTCCCCGGTCCGTGGCGAGCAGTACTTC. Drawing the rest from reference TRBV11-2 and TRBJ2-7, the complete variable domain is EAGVAQSPRYKIIEKRQSVAFWCNPISGHATLYWYQQILGQGPKLLIQFQNNGVVDDSQLPKDRFSAERLKGVDSTLKIQPAKLEDSAVYLCASSSPVRGEQYFGPGTRLTVT.

The rearrangement links TRBV28 to TRBJ1-6, with 9 positions matching TRBD1. V lost 7 bases and J lost 9; bases outside the gene matches: 7. This CDR3 spans 14 amino acids. Looked up from germline, CDR1 is MDHEN and CDR2 is SYDVKM. The CDR3 nucleotides are TGTGCCAGCATCATACAGGGGGCGGCTTCACCCCTCCACTTT. Encoded protein: CASIIQGAASPLHF.

This clonotype was counted between two and nine times. J is TRBJ1-3 and V is TRBV10-2, with D hard to call. Germline V CDR1 and CDR2: WSHSY, SAAADI. The CDR3 is 17 amino acids. The V and J ends lost 5 bases and 0 bases respectively, with 17 bases between them. CDR3 amino acids: CASSPGKISYSGNTIYF. The CDR3 region has the DNA TGCGCCAGCAGTCCGGGAAAGATCTCCTACTCTGGAAACACCATATATTTT.

This clonotype was picked up a small number of times. The V and J genes are TRBV10-3 and TRBJ1-1; D is undetermined. The V end lost 5 bases, the J end lost 0 bases, and 10 bases lay between the germline ends. This CDR3 contains 14 residues. CDR1 ENHRY and CDR2 SYGVKD come from the germline V gene. The CDR3 region is CAISLQYMNTEAFF. The CDR3 DNA is TGTGCCATCAGTCTCCAGTACATGAACACTGAAGCTTTCTTT.

Ten or more counts support this clonotype. The V call is TRBV29-1, the J call TRBJ1-5; D unresolved. CDR1 is SQVTM, CDR2 ANQGSEA, per germline. The CDR3 totals 14 residues. The ends were cut back, 6 bases at V and 2 bases at J, with 14 bases in the middle. In DNA form, the CDR3 reads TGCAGCGTATCGATGGGTAACGGCAATCAGCCCCAGCATTTT. It specifies CSVSMGNGNQPQHF.

The chain employs TRBV7-2 and TRBJ2-3; TRBD2 might be the D (6 bases). This CDR3 contains 14 residues. V was clipped by 5 bases and J by 1 base, with 10 bases between them. The germline V gene encodes CDR1 SGHTA and CDR2 FQGNSA. CDR3 loop: CASSLASGTDTQYF. The CDR3 bases are TGTGCCAGCAGCCTCGCTAGCGGCACAGATACGCAGTATTTT.